The clone carrying this T cell receptor (beta chain) was seen more than once but under ten times. The data originate from a study of regulatory T cells in long-lasting Graves disease. This sample's time point: newly diagnosed GD, antithyroid drugs for less than 3 months. PBMC RNA was the source of the TCR library. Germline CDR1 reads SGHRS; CDR2 reads YFSETQ. The CDR3 has 16 amino acids. Trimming cost V 0 bases and J 7 bases, with 17 bases left between them. The TCR beta library used iRepertoire HTBI primers with Arm-PCR amplification of CDR3. MiXCR, run by TCRdb on the multiplex PCR reads, gives a single entry per CDR3 protein. The repertoire holds 420,000 or so distinct CDR3 sequences, with about 17% as singletons. The same specimen was also included in a second study, on T cells in Graves' hyperthyroidism and ophthalmopathy. From that study: The study used the HTBI primer set for a first-round RT-PCR of the TCR CDR3.

Source: peripheral blood mononuclear cells (PBMCs), taken at new diagnosis, from a patient treated with antithyroid drugs. This clonotype originated in a woman aged 18-35 years with Graves disease. The chain couples TRBV5-1 to TRBJ2-1; no reliable D call. In DNA, the CDR3 is TGCGCCAGCAGCTTGGTGGTAGCTGGATCGGGTAATGAGCAGTTCTTC. Translated: CASSLVVAGSGNEQFF. The full variable domain, its missing parts supplied by reference TRBV5-1 and TRBJ2-1, is KAGVTQTPRYLIKTRGQQVTLSCSPISGHRSVSWYQQTPGQGLQFLFEYFSETQRNKGNFPGRFSGRQFSNSRSEMNVSTLELGDSALYLCASSLVVAGSGNEQFFGPGTRLTVL.